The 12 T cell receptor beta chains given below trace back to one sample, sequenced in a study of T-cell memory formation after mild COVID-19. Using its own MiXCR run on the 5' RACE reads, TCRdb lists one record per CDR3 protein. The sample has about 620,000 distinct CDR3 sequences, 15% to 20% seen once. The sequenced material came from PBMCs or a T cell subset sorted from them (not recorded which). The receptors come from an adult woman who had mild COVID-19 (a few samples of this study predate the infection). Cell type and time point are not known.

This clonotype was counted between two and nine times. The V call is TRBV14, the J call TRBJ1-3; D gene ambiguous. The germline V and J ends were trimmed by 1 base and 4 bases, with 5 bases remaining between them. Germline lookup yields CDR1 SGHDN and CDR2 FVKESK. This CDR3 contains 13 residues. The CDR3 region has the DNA TGTGCCAGCAGCCAAGTCCCCGGAAACACCATATATTTT. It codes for CASSQVPGNTIYF.

CDR3 sequence reads: CSADKTSGYYNEQFF. CDR3 coding DNA: TGCAGTGCTGATAAGACTAGCGGATATTACAATGAGCAGTTCTTC. The chain joins TRBV20-1 to TRBJ2-1; 9 bases agree with TRBD2. Germline V gene sequence: CDR1 DFQATT, CDR2 SNEGSKA (reference sequence). Trimming took 5 bases from V and 4 from J; bases not matched to a gene: 9. The CDR3 spans 15 residues.

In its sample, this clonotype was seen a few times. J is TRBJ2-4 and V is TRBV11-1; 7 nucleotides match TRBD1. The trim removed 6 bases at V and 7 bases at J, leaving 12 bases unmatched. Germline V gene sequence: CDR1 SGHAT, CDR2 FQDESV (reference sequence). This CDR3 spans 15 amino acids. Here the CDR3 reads CASSRTGVESNIQYF. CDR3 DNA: TGTGCCAGCAGTCGAACAGGGGTTGAAAGTAACATTCAGTACTTC.

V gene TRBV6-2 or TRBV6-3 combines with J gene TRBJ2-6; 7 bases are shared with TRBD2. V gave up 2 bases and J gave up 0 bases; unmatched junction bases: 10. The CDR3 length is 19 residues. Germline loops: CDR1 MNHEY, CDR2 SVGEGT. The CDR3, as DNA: TGTGCCAGCAGTTACCTTTATCTAGCGGAGCTCTCTGGGGCCAACGTCCTGACTTTC. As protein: CASSYLYLAELSGANVLTF.

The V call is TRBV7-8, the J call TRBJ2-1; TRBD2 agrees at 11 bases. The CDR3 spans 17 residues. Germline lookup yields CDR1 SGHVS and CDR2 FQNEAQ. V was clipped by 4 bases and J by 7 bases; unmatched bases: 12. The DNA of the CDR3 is TGTGCCAGCAGCTCCAGTAGACTAGCGGGGACTAAGAATGAGCAGTTCTTC. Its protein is CASSSSRLAGTKNEQFF.

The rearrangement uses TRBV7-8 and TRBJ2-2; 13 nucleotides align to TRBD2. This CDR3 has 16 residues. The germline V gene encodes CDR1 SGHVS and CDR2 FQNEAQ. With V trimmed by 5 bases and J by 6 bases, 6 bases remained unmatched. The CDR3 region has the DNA TGTGCCAGCAGCCCGCGACTAGCGGGGGGAGCCGGGGAGCTGTTTTTT. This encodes CASSPRLAGGAGELFF.

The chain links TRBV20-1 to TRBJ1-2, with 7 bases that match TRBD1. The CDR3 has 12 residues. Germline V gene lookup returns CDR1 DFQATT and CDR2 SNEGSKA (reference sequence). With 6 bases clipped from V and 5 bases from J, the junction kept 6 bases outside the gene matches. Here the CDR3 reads CSAATGRYGYTF. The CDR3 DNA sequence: TGCAGTGCCGCGACAGGGCGATATGGCTACACCTTC.

DNA of the CDR3: TGTGCCAGCAGCTTTTCCCGGACAGGGGGGAGCTCCTACGAGCAGTACTTC. Protein sequence: CASSFSRTGGSSYEQYF. The V gene is TRBV7-6, the J gene TRBJ2-7; 10 bases fit TRBD1. CDR1 and CDR2 (germline): SGHVS, FNYEAQ. CDR3 length equals 17 residues. The V segment lost 3 bases and the J segment 0 bases; nucleotides outside the gene matches: 8. The full variable domain, its missing parts supplied by reference TRBV7-6 and TRBJ2-7, is GAGVSQSPRYKVTKRGQDVALRCDPISGHVSLYWYRQALGQGPEFLTYFNYEAQQDKSGLPNDRFSAERPEGSISTLTIQRTEQRDSAMYRCASSFSRTGGSSYEQYFGPGTRLTVT.

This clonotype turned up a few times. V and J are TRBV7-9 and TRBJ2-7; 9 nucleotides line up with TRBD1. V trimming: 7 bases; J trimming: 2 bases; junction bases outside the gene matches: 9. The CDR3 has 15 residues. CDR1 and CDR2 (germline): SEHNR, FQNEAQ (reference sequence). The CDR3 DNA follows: TGTGCCAGCACCCACCCCGGGACAGGGACCTACGAGCAGTACTTC. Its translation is CASTHPGTGTYEQYF.

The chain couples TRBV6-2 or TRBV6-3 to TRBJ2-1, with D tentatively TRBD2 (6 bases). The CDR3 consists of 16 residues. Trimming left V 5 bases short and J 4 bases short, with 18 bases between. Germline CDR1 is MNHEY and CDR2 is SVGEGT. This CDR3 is CASSPSSTSYYNEQFF. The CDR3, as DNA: TGTGCCAGCAGTCCCTCCTCTACTAGCTATTACAATGAGCAGTTCTTC.

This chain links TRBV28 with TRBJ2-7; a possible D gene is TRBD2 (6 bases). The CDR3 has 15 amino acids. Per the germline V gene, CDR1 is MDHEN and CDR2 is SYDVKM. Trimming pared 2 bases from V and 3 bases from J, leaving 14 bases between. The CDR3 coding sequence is TGTGCCAGCAGTTTAGCGGGGAACGGGGGCTACGAGCAGTACTTC. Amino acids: CASSLAGNGGYEQYF.

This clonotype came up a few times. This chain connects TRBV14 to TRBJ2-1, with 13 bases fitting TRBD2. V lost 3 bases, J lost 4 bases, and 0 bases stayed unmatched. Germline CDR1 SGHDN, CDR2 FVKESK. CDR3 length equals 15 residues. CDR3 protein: CASSQGLAGYNEQFF. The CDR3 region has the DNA TGTGCCAGCAGCCAGGGACTAGCGGGATACAATGAGCAGTTCTTC.